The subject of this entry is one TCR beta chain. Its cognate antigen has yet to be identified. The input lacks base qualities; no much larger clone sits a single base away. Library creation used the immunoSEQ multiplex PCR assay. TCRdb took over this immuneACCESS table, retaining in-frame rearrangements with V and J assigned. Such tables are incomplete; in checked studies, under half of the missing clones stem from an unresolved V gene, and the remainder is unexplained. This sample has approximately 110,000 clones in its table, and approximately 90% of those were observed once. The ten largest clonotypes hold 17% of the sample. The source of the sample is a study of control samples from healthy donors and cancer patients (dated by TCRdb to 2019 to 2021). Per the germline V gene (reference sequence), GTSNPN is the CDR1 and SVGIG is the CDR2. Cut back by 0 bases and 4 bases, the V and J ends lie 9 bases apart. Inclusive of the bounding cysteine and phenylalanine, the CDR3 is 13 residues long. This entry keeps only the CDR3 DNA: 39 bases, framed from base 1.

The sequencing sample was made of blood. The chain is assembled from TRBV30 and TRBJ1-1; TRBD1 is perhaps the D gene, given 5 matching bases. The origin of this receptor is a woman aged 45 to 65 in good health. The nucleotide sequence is TGTGCCTGGAGTGTGGGGGGTTTCACTGAAGCTTTCTTT. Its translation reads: CAWSVGGFTEAFF.